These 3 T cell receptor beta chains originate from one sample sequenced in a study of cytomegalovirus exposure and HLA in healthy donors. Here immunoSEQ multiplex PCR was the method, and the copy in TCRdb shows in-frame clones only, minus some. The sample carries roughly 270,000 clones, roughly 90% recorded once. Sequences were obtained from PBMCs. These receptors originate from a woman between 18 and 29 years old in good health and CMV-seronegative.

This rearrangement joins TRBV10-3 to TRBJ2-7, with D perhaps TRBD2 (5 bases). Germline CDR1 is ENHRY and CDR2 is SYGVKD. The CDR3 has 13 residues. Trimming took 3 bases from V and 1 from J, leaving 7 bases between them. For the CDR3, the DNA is TGTGCCATCAGTGACGGGGTGTCCTACGAGCAGTACTTC. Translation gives CAISDGVSYEQYF.

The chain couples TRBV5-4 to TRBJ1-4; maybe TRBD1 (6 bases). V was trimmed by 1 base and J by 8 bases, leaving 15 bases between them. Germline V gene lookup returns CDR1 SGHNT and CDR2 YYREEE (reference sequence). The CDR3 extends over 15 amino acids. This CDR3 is CASSLKKGVREKLFF. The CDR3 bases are TGTGCCAGCAGCTTGAAGAAGGGGGTGAGGGAAAAACTGTTTTTT.

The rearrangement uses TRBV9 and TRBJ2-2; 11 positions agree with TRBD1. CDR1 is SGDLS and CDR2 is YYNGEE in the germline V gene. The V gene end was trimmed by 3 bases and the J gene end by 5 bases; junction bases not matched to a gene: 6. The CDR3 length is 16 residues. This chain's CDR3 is CASSAGQGAQTGELFF. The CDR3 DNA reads TGTGCCAGCAGCGCAGGACAGGGGGCGCAGACCGGGGAGCTGTTTTTT.